Sequencing of this TCR beta chain was carried out in a study of T cell changes during pregnancy in multiple sclerosis. This clone was observed a handful of times. Some clones are missing from TCRdb's copy, which holds only in-frame ones; the method was immunoSEQ multiplex PCR. Of 45,000 to 50,000 clones listed, around 93% are singletons. V shed 0 bases and J shed 3 bases, with 8 bases lying between them. CDR1 is LGHNA, CDR2 YSLEER, per germline. This CDR3 contains 14 residues. The source was peripheral blood, collected in the third trimester of pregnancy. The sequence was obtained from a female donor with multiple sclerosis, enrolled in a pregnancy study. This chain connects TRBV4-3 to TRBJ1-1; no firm D call. The CDR3 sequence is CASSQEYTDTEAFF. Written as DNA, the CDR3 is TGCGCCAGCAGCCAAGAGTACACAGACACTGAAGCTTTCTTT.